One and the same sample provided the 3 T cell receptor beta chains below, sequenced in a study of follicular helper T cells after annual influenza vaccination. Assay: immunoSEQ multiplex PCR; the TCRdb copy retains only in-frame clones and omits some. The sample lists fewer than 7,500 clones, roughly 80% occurring once. Specified time point: 2015-2016 season, 7 days after influenza vaccination. The specimen was CXCR5- memory CD4+ T cells sorted from blood, collected 7 days after influenza vaccination. The receptors derive from an adult who received the influenza vaccine.

The chain has TRBV5-1 and TRBJ2-3; weak D call: TRBD1 (6 bases). V gave up 2 bases and J gave up 4 bases, with 17 bases separating them. Looked up from germline, CDR1 is SGHRS and CDR2 is YFSETQ. There are 16 residues in the CDR3. CDR3 loop: CASSFDSQGRADTQYF. The CDR3 bases are TGCGCCAGCAGCTTTGATTCGCAGGGGCGCGCAGATACGCAGTATTTT.

The chain employs TRBV27 and TRBJ2-4; 11 nucleotides match TRBD2. The germline gives CDR1 MNHEY, CDR2 SMNVEV (reference sequence). The CDR3 sequence is 13 residues long. With 6 bases clipped from V and 9 bases from J, the junction kept 4 bases outside the gene matches. The CDR3 bases are TGTGCCAGCAGACCTAGCGGGGGGCCCATTCAGTACTTC. Protein product: CASRPSGGPIQYF.

V gene TRBV5-4 combines with J gene TRBJ1-2; D is perhaps TRBD1 (6 bases). V was clipped by 3 bases and J by 5 bases, with 17 bases between them. This CDR3 contains 15 residues. Germline CDR1 reads SGHNT; CDR2 reads YYREEE (reference sequence). CDR3 in DNA: TGTGCCAGCAGCTCCCTCGGACAGCAATCTTATGGCTACACCTTC. Translated, it gives CASSSLGQQSYGYTF. The whole variable domain, remainder taken from reference TRBV5-4 and TRBJ1-2, is ETGVTQSPTHLIKTRGQQVTLRCSSQSGHNTVSWYQQALGQGPQFIFQYYREEENGRGNFPPRFSGLQFPNYSSELNVNALELDDSALYLCASSSLGQQSYGYTFGSGTRLTVV.